A single sample gave rise to the 28 T cell receptor beta chains below, sequenced in a study of T cell repertoires in ileal Crohn's disease. Clones were sequenced by immunoSEQ multiplex PCR, and TCRdb holds only the in-frame ones, with some missing. Of 4,500 to 7,000 clones listed, 80% are singletons. Regarding time point: inflamed ileum from the surgical specimen. Material for sequencing was ileal tissue. Receptors were obtained from an adult with Crohn's disease.

The chain carries TRBV27 and TRBJ1-1; D unclear. This CDR3 spans 15 amino acids. Trimming left V 4 bases short and J 5 bases short, with 17 bases between. Looked up from germline, CDR1 is MNHEY and CDR2 is SMNVEV (reference sequence). CDR3 sequence: CASSSPTPLGTEAFF. The CDR3 nucleotides are TGTGCCAGCAGTTCCCCGACACCTCTAGGGACTGAAGCTTTCTTT.

This sequence joins TRBV10-3 and TRBJ1-1; TRBD1 aligns across 8 bases. The trim removed 3 bases at V and 11 bases at J, leaving 14 bases unmatched. This CDR3 comprises 15 residues. CDR1 and CDR2 (germline): ENHRY, SYGVKD. The DNA for the CDR3 is TGTGCCATCAGTGACTTAGGACAGGGAAGAGAAAGTGCTTTCTTT. Amino acids: CAISDLGQGRESAFF.

The chain joins TRBV6-1 to TRBJ2-2; 12 bases are a match to TRBD2. Germline CDR1 reads MNHNS; CDR2 reads SASEGT. J was trimmed by 5 bases and V by 4 bases; bases with no gene match: 8. CDR3 size: 17 residues. CDR3 in amino acids: CASSGALAGGRTGELFF. The CDR3 nucleotides read TGTGCCAGCAGTGGGGCGCTAGCGGGGGGGCGGACCGGGGAGCTGTTTTTT.

A remark on this clone: One end of the junction does not line up with germline, which may come from a read error. The chain has TRBV29-1 and TRBJ1-2; 8 positions match TRBD1. Looked up from germline, CDR1 is SQVTM and CDR2 is ANQGSEA. This CDR3 comprises 13 residues. The CDR3 spells CSVEGTGDYGYTF. CDR3 DNA: TGCAGCGTCGAAGGGACAGGTGACTATGGCTACACCTTC.

The V call is TRBV27, the J call TRBJ1-5; no clear D. This CDR3 has 9 amino acids. Per the germline V gene, CDR1 is MNHEY and CDR2 is SMNVEV (reference sequence). V was trimmed by 8 bases and J by 10 bases, leaving 6 bases between them. The CDR3 DNA reads as TGTGCCAGCGGGGTCCCCCAGCATTTT. This translates into CASGVPQHF.

The chain employs TRBV30 and TRBJ2-7; perhaps D is TRBD1 or TRBD2 (6 bases each). The germline gives CDR1 GTSNPN, CDR2 SVGIG (reference sequence). The CDR3 has 12 residues. V was trimmed by 3 bases and J by 5 bases, leaving 11 bases between them. The CDR3 is CAWRGGRHEQYF. The CDR3, as DNA: TGTGCCTGGAGGGGGGGCCGTCACGAGCAGTACTTC.

The chain links TRBV25-1 to TRBJ1-4, with unresolved D. The CDR3 is 14 amino acids. Trimming removed 4 bases from V and 7 bases from J, with 13 bases in between. Germline-derived CDR1 and CDR2 are MGHDK and SYGVNS. The CDR3 is CASSADTVSEKLFF. The CDR3 region has the DNA TGTGCCAGCAGTGCTGACACCGTGAGTGAAAAACTGTTTTTT.

This clone has more than one count but fewer than ten. This chain joins TRBV7-2 and TRBJ1-3; D is uncertain. CDR1 is SGHTA and CDR2 is FQGNSA in the germline V gene. Between the trimmed V and J ends, which lost 3 bases and 0 bases, there was a span of 9 bases. This CDR3 has 15 amino acids. The CDR3 loop is CASSFSGNSGNTIYF. CDR3 nucleotide sequence: TGTGCCAGCAGCTTCTCTGGGAACTCTGGAAACACCATATATTTT.

The genes are TRBV29-1 and TRBJ2-2; D not certain. Germline CDR1 is SQVTM and CDR2 is ANQGSEA. V lost 7 bases and J 3 bases, leaving 18 bases between the germline ends. The CDR3 runs 15 residues. The CDR3 DNA follows: TGCAGCGGCGGCGAGACAAACCGGGACACCGGGGAGCTGTTTTTT. This sequence encodes CSGGETNRDTGELFF.

The rearrangement links TRBV21-1 to TRBJ1-2. TRBV21-1 is given as a pseudogene. The CDR3 has 17 residues. This CDR3 is CASSVQGAGRPNYGYTF. The CDR3 DNA reads TGTGCCAGCAGCGTACAGGGAGCAGGGAGGCCAAACTATGGCTACACCTTC.

The chain employs TRBV6-5 and TRBJ1-2, with a weak D call TRBD1 (6 bases). The germline V gene has CDR1 MNHEY and CDR2 SVGAGI. Deletions cut 6 bases from V and 7 bases from J, with 12 bases between. The CDR3 has 12 amino acids. CDR3 region: CASRSGDGGYTF. In DNA, the CDR3 is TGTGCCAGCAGGTCAGGGGACGGTGGCTACACCTTC.

Here the CDR3 reads CASRGGFTGELFF. CDR3 in DNA: TGTGCCAGCAGGGGGGGATTCACCGGGGAGCTGTTTTTT. The V and J genes are TRBV27 and TRBJ2-2; perhaps TRBD2 as D (6 bases). The germline V gene has CDR1 MNHEY and CDR2 SMNVEV (reference sequence). V dropped 6 bases and J dropped 4 bases, with 9 bases sitting between them. The CDR3 runs to 13 residues.

This chain links TRBV6-6 with TRBJ2-5, with D unclear. This CDR3 is built from 12 residues. Germline V gives CDR1 MNHNY, CDR2 SVGAGI (reference sequence). V was clipped by 7 bases and J by 1 base, with 7 bases between them. The CDR3 region is CASTNAQETQYF. The CDR3 nucleotides are TGTGCCAGCACCAACGCCCAAGAGACCCAGTACTTC.

This rearrangement joins TRBV5-1 to TRBJ2-1; D might be TRBD2 (6 bases). V was pared by 7 bases and J by 2 bases, with 10 bases between. CDR1 is SGHRS and CDR2 is YFSETQ in the germline V gene. The CDR3 runs to 13 residues. CDR3 protein: CASSGVAYNEQFF. The CDR3 bases are TGCGCCAGCTCGGGGGTCGCCTACAATGAGCAGTTCTTC.

The gene calls are TRBV21-1 and TRBJ2-2; the DNA was not compared with TRBD1, the D call given in the table. TRBV21-1 is a recognized pseudogene. This CDR3 region has 13 residues. The CDR3 region is CASSSRVSGELFF. For the CDR3, the DNA is TGTGCCAGCAGTTCCAGGGTCTCCGGGGAGCTGTTTTTT.

DNA for the CDR3: TGTGCCAGCAGCTTAGAAGCAAGACAGTCAAGAGGATCCTACGAGCAGTACTTC. Translated: CASSLEARQSRGSYEQYF. The gene calls are TRBV7-8 and TRBJ2-7, with D possibly being TRBD1 (5 bases). Deletions cut 1 base from V and 1 base from J, with 20 bases between. Germline assignment: CDR1 SGHVS and CDR2 FQNEAQ. The CDR3 has 18 amino acids. The full variable domain, rest sourced from reference TRBV7-8 and TRBJ2-7, is GAGVSQSPRYKVAKRGQDVALRCDPISGHVSLFWYQQALGQGPEFLTYFQNEAQLDKSGLPSDRFFAERPEGSVSTLKIQRTQQEDSAVYLCASSLEARQSRGSYEQYFGPGTRLTVT.

As for this clone: At one end, the junction sequence differs from germline, possibly due to a read error. The rearrangement uses TRBV15 and TRBJ1-2; 7 nucleotides match TRBD1. Per the germline V gene, CDR1 is LNHNV and CDR2 is YYDKDF (reference sequence). The CDR3 totals 13 residues. CDR3 nucleotides: TGTGCCACCAGCAGACGGGACAGTGTTTATAGGGCCTTC. This translates into CATSRRDSVYRAF.

The rearrangement joins TRBV5-8 to TRBJ1-1; D gene uncertain. This CDR3 is 11 amino acids long. The V end lost 8 bases, the J end lost 6 bases, and 11 bases lay between the germline ends. Germline CDR1 SGHTS, CDR2 YDEGEE. Here the CDR3 reads CASHRGPEAFF. The CDR3 DNA is TGTGCCAGTCACCGGGGTCCTGAAGCTTTCTTT.

V and J are TRBV7-2 and TRBJ1-4, with D perhaps matching TRBD1 (5 bases). Trimming stripped 1 base from V and 3 bases from J, with 15 bases between. The CDR3 length is 17 residues. Germline V lookup: CDR1 SGHTA, CDR2 FQGNSA. The CDR3 region is CASSLELKGRSNEKLFF. The CDR3 nucleotides are TGTGCCAGCAGCTTAGAGTTAAAGGGGAGGTCTAATGAAAAACTGTTTTTT.

With regard to this clone: Mismatch with germline at one junction end may stem from a read error. The chain has TRBV15 and TRBJ2-3; possibly TRBD2 for D (6 bases). Germline V gene lookup returns CDR1 LNHNV and CDR2 YYDKDF (reference sequence). The CDR3 contains 12 residues. Here the CDR3 DNA reads TGTGCCACCAGCAGAGATTTGTCTAGGGGACTGTTT. Translating it yields CATSRDLSRGLF.

This chain links TRBV29-1 with TRBJ2-7, with D unclear. This CDR3 contains 15 residues. CDR1 is SQVTM, CDR2 ANQGSEA, per germline. Trimming took 4 bases from V and 2 from J, leaving 18 bases between them. CDR3 region: CSVVDQRSRTYEQYF. The DNA for the CDR3 is TGCAGCGTTGTAGATCAGAGGAGTCGCACCTACGAGCAGTACTTC.

V usage is TRBV18 and J usage is TRBJ1-5, with TRBD1 as a possible D gene (5 bases). The CDR3 has 14 residues. V was pared by 2 bases and J by 5 bases, with 10 bases between. Germline loops: CDR1 KGHSH, CDR2 LQKENI. The chain's CDR3 is CASSPGVQDQPQHF. The CDR3 DNA is TGTGCCAGCTCACCAGGAGTACAGGATCAGCCCCAGCATTTT.

This chain joins TRBV15 and TRBJ1-1; no reliable D call. CDR1 and CDR2 (germline): LNHNV, YYDKDF (reference sequence). V lost 0 bases and J 7 bases, leaving 9 bases between the germline ends. The CDR3 length is 13 residues. The CDR3 DNA follows: TGTGCCACCAGCAGAGAATACCGGGGTGAAGCTTTCTTT. Translated, it gives CATSREYRGEAFF. The full variable domain, its missing parts supplied by reference TRBV15 and TRBJ1-1, is DAMVIQNPRYQVTQFGKPVTLSCSQTLNHNVMYWYQQKSSQAPKLLFHYYDKDFNNEADTPDNFQSRRPNTSFCFLDIRSPGLGDTAMYLCATSREYRGEAFFGQGTRLTVV.

The genes are TRBV7-8 and TRBJ2-5; a weak D match, TRBD2 (6 bases). Trimming shortened V by 8 bases and J by 5 bases, and 21 bases separated the two germline ends. CDR3 length: 15 residues. Germline V gene sequence: CDR1 SGHVS, CDR2 FQNEAQ. In DNA, the CDR3 is TGTGCCAGCTCCAGGTTCAGACTAGACCGGGAGACCCAGTACTTC. Translation: CASSRFRLDRETQYF.

The chain employs TRBV5-5 and TRBJ1-1; no firm D call. The germline gives CDR1 SGHKS, CDR2 YYEKEE (reference sequence). The V end was cut by 0 bases, the J end by 3 bases, with 6 bases between. This CDR3 is 13 amino acids long. The CDR3 nucleotides read TGTGCCAGCAGCTTGGGTGGGGACACTGAAGCTTTCTTT. Translating it yields CASSLGGDTEAFF.

The gene calls are TRBV6-5 and TRBJ2-7; a possible D gene is TRBD2 (7 bases). V was clipped by 5 bases and J by 5 bases, with 16 bases between them. The length of the CDR3 is 14 residues. CDR1 and CDR2 from the germline V gene are MNHEY and SVGAGI. CDR3 in amino acids: CASSTPSGGNEQYF. CDR3 coding DNA: TGTGCCAGCAGTACACCCTCGGGGGGCAACGAGCAGTACTTC.

The rearrangement uses TRBV4-1 and TRBJ2-5, with 8 bases matching TRBD1. Trimming removed 5 bases from V and 4 bases from J; junction bases left unmatched: 3. This CDR3 spans 13 amino acids. Germline CDR1 and CDR2: MGHRA and YSYEKL. CDR3 coding DNA: TGCGCCAGCAGCGACAGGGGAAGAGAGACCCAGTACTTC. It translates to CASSDRGRETQYF.

The chain couples TRBV7-2 to TRBJ1-3; D is uncertain. Germline V gene sequence: CDR1 SGHTA, CDR2 FQGNSA. V lost 5 bases, J lost 6 bases, and 11 bases lay in between. The CDR3 is made up of 13 amino acids. This CDR3 is CASSPTRTNTIYF. In nucleotides, the CDR3 is TGTGCCAGCAGCCCTACTCGAACAAACACCATATATTTT.